The 25 T cell receptor beta chains presented below share a single source sample, sequenced in a study of T cell responses to AZD1222 COVID-19 vaccine. Some clones are missing from TCRdb's copy, which holds only in-frame ones; the method was immunoSEQ multiplex PCR. The repertoire includes more than 90,000 clones, more than 85% of them detected once, and 6% to 8.5% sits in the top ten. The sequencing here drew on peripheral blood, taken 28 days after the second AZD1222 dose. The receptors were sampled from an adult who received the AZD1222 COVID-19 vaccine.

The chain carries TRBV5-1 and TRBJ2-7; 8 bases map to TRBD2. V dropped 0 bases and J dropped 6; count of bases not matched to a gene: 5. Germline V lookup: CDR1 SGHRS, CDR2 YFSETQ. The length of the CDR3 is 14 residues. CDR3 protein: CASSLAGAGGEQYF. The CDR3 nucleotides are TGCGCCAGCAGCTTGGCAGGCGCGGGGGGCGAGCAGTACTTC.

The V gene is TRBV4-2, the J gene TRBJ2-7; D not resolved. Trimming took 0 bases from V and 0 from J, leaving 9 bases between them. Germline V CDR1 and CDR2: LGHNA, YNFKEQ. The CDR3 runs 15 residues. DNA of the CDR3: TGTGCCAGCAGCCAAGAACACCTTAGCTCCTACGAGCAGTACTTC. Amino acids: CASSQEHLSSYEQYF.

The V gene is TRBV27, the J gene TRBJ2-3; D ambiguous. The CDR3 sequence is 15 residues long. V lost 2 bases, J lost 1 base, and 10 bases lay in between. From germline, CDR1 is MNHEY and CDR2 SMNVEV (reference sequence). The CDR3 reads CASSLRRPGTDTQYF. The CDR3, as DNA: TGTGCCAGCAGTTTAAGGCGACCAGGCACAGATACGCAGTATTTT.

The V call is TRBV28, the J call TRBJ2-1; D is ambiguous. Germline CDR1 is MDHEN and CDR2 is SYDVKM. CDR3 length: 14 residues. V was pared by 0 bases and J by 7 bases, with 10 bases between. The CDR3 region is CASSLWTERNEQFF. CDR3 sequence (DNA): TGTGCCAGCAGTTTATGGACGGAGAGGAATGAGCAGTTCTTC.

The rearrangement links TRBV18 to TRBJ2-7, with 10 nucleotides matching TRBD2. The CDR3 is made up of 18 amino acids. Germline values: CDR1 KGHSH, CDR2 LQKENI. The V and J ends lost 5 bases and 1 base, in that order; junction bases with no gene match: 14. CDR3 in amino acids: CASSSLMGASGSSYEQYF. DNA of the CDR3: TGTGCCAGCTCATCCCTTATGGGGGCTAGCGGGAGTTCCTACGAGCAGTACTTC.

The V and J genes are TRBV28 and TRBJ1-6; TRBD1 agrees at 9 bases. The V and J ends lost 3 bases and 1 base, in that order; junction bases with no gene match: 16. CDR3 length equals 21 residues. The germline CDR1 and CDR2 sequences are MDHEN and SYDVKM. CDR3 bases: TGTGCCAGCAGTTTTTATGCTACCGGGACAGGGCGTTTTTCCTATAATTCACCCCTCCACTTT. It is translated as CASSFYATGTGRFSYNSPLHF.

The V and J genes are TRBV11-2 and TRBJ2-7, with TRBD1 matching 7 bases. Per germline, CDR1 SGHAT and CDR2 FQNNGV. The CDR3 sequence is 13 residues long. The V and J ends lost 6 bases and 3 bases, in that order; junction bases with no gene match: 5. CDR3: CASRGQNLYEQYF. In nucleotides, the CDR3 is TGTGCCAGCAGGGGACAGAACCTCTACGAGCAGTACTTC.

The V gene is TRBV30, the J gene TRBJ2-7; D may be TRBD2 (6 bases). The germline gives CDR1 GTSNPN, CDR2 SVGIG (reference sequence). Trimming removed 4 bases from V and 2 bases from J, with 15 bases in between. The CDR3 contains 14 residues. CDR3 residues: CAWKEAGKPYEQYF. In DNA form, the CDR3 reads TGTGCCTGGAAAGAAGCGGGCAAGCCCTACGAGCAGTACTTC. The variable domain in full, completed from reference TRBV30 and TRBJ2-7, reads SQTIHQWPATLVQPVGSPLSLECTVEGTSNPNLYWYRQAAGRGLQLLFYSVGIGQISSEVPQNLSASRPQDRQFILSSKKLLLSDSGFYLCAWKEAGKPYEQYFGPGTRLTVT.

The V gene is TRBV3-1 (or the pseudogene TRBV3-2), the J gene TRBJ2-7; 7 bases map to TRBD2. The CDR3 runs 15 residues. The junction had 5 bases not matched to a gene; V was cut back by 1 base and J by 2 bases. CDR1 and CDR2 from the germline V gene are LGHDT and YNNKEL (reference sequence). CDR3 region: CASSQGLAGTYEQYF. CDR3 nucleotides: TGTGCCAGCAGCCAAGGACTAGCAGGAACCTACGAGCAGTACTTC.

The chain employs TRBV7-9 and TRBJ2-1; 8 bases match TRBD1. This CDR3 is 16 amino acids long. Germline-derived CDR1 and CDR2 are SEHNR and FQNEAQ (reference sequence). V lost 3 bases, J lost 4 bases, and 8 bases stayed unmatched. In DNA, the CDR3 is TGTGCCAGCAGCTTGCTGACAGGGGTCGTTTACAATGAGCAGTTCTTC. Amino acid sequence: CASSLLTGVVYNEQFF.

The J gene is TRBJ1-2, the V gene TRBV7-2; weak D call: TRBD1 (5 bases). The germline gives CDR1 SGHTA, CDR2 FQGNSA. V dropped 5 bases and J dropped 3 bases, with 16 bases sitting between them. The CDR3 contains 15 residues. Written as DNA, the CDR3 is TGTGCCAGCAGCCCCCGGCAGGGCTGGGACTATGGCTACACCTTC. Translated, it gives CASSPRQGWDYGYTF.

The rearrangement links TRBV3-1 (or the pseudogene TRBV3-2) to TRBJ2-7, with D maybe TRBD1 (6 bases). CDR1 and CDR2 (germline): LGHDT, YNNKEL (reference sequence). V lost 1 base and J lost 5, with 12 bases in between. The CDR3 has 14 amino acids. CDR3 nucleotide sequence: TGTGCCAGCAGCCAAGGATCAGCAGGGGACGAGCAGTACTTC. Residues: CASSQGSAGDEQYF.

This sequence joins TRBV27 and TRBJ1-1, with D possibly being TRBD1 (6 bases). This CDR3 spans 15 amino acids. V gave up 0 bases and J gave up 5 bases, with 13 bases separating them. The germline V gene encodes CDR1 MNHEY and CDR2 SMNVEV (reference sequence). The CDR3 reads CASSLSFEGGTEAFF. In nucleotides, the CDR3 is TGTGCCAGCAGTTTATCCTTTGAAGGGGGTACTGAAGCTTTCTTT.

J is TRBJ1-1 and V is TRBV7-9; 10 bases line up with TRBD1. This CDR3 has 15 residues. V trimming: 5 bases; J trimming: 1 base; junction bases outside the gene matches: 4. Germline-derived CDR1 and CDR2 are SEHNR and FQNEAQ (reference sequence). The CDR3 sequence: CASSDWDRGNTEAFF. For the CDR3, the DNA is TGTGCCAGCAGCGATTGGGACAGGGGGAACACTGAAGCTTTCTTT.

This chain uses TRBV6-5 with TRBJ1-6, with D possibly TRBD1 on 5 matching bases. The V end lost 7 bases, the J end lost 7 bases, and 14 bases lay between the germline ends. CDR3 size: 14 residues. Germline V gene lookup returns CDR1 MNHEY and CDR2 SVGAGI. CDR3 amino acids: CASNSWDGNSPLHF. The CDR3, as DNA: TGTGCCAGCAACTCATGGGACGGAAATTCACCCCTCCACTTT.

The rearrangement links TRBV6-6 to TRBJ1-2; D remains unclear. V shed 0 bases and J shed 2 bases, with 7 bases lying between them. Germline values: CDR1 MNHNY, CDR2 SVGAGI (reference sequence). The CDR3 extends over 14 amino acids. CDR3 nucleotide sequence: TGTGCCAGCAGTTACTCCTCGCAGAACTATGGCTACACCTTC. Its protein is CASSYSSQNYGYTF.

The rearrangement joins TRBV5-4 to TRBJ1-4; TRBD1 matches 7 bases. After removal of 3 bases from V and 9 bases from J, the junction contained 5 bases not matched to a gene. This CDR3 contains 13 residues. The germline V gene has CDR1 SGHNT and CDR2 YYREEE (reference sequence). Here the CDR3 DNA reads TGTGCCAGCAGCTCCGACAGGGTACAAAAACTGTTTTTT. As protein: CASSSDRVQKLFF.

Here the CDR3 reads CATSDLASSTDTQYF. CDR3 nucleotides: TGTGCCACCAGTGATTTGGCTAGCAGCACAGATACGCAGTATTTT. The J gene is TRBJ2-3, the V gene TRBV24-1, with TRBD2 as a possible D gene (5 bases). The germline V and J ends were trimmed by 0 bases and 0 bases, with 6 bases remaining between them. The CDR3 spans 15 residues. Germline V gene lookup returns CDR1 KGHDR and CDR2 SFDVKD.

This chain joins TRBV5-1 and TRBJ2-3; 7 bases line up with TRBD2. Germline lookup yields CDR1 SGHRS and CDR2 YFSETQ. After removal of 4 bases from V and 0 bases from J, the junction contained 5 bases not matched to a gene. The CDR3 sequence is 15 residues long. CDR3 amino acids: CASSPTGGSTDTQYF. The CDR3 DNA reads as TGCGCCAGCAGCCCGACGGGGGGTAGCACAGATACGCAGTATTTT. Using reference TRBV5-1 and TRBJ2-3 for the parts outside the CDR3, the full variable domain is KAGVTQTPRYLIKTRGQQVTLSCSPISGHRSVSWYQQTPGQGLQFLFEYFSETQRNKGNFPGRFSGRQFSNSRSEMNVSTLELGDSALYLCASSPTGGSTDTQYFGPGTRLTVL.

The V call is TRBV2, the J call TRBJ1-2; TRBD1 matches 9 bases. There are 13 residues in the CDR3. The germline gives CDR1 SNHLY, CDR2 FYNNEI. The V and J ends lost 5 bases and 7 bases, in that order; junction bases with no gene match: 5. As DNA, the CDR3 is TGTGCCAGCAGTCGGGACAGGGAGTCTGGCTACACCTTC. This gives the protein CASSRDRESGYTF.

The chain has TRBV6-2 or TRBV6-3 and TRBJ1-1, with D unclear. The germline V gene has CDR1 MNHEY and CDR2 SVGEGT. The CDR3 loop spans 13 amino acids. Trimming pared 2 bases from V and 4 bases from J, leaving 8 bases between. CDR3 sequence: CASSYTRGTEAFF. Written as DNA, the CDR3 is TGTGCCAGCAGTTACACCCGGGGCACTGAAGCTTTCTTT.

A single count supports this clone. The rearrangement links TRBV5-6 to TRBJ1-3; D is uncertain. The CDR3 loop spans 16 amino acids. Trimming took off 0 bases at V and 0 bases at J, with 10 bases between the two ends. Germline V gives CDR1 SGHDT, CDR2 YYEEEE. The CDR3 DNA reads as TGTGCCAGCAGCTTGGCTCAGACGACCTCTGGAAACACCATATATTTT. Translating gives CASSLAQTTSGNTIYF.

This clone was counted a few times. This chain joins TRBV5-4 and TRBJ1-1; 12 bases fit TRBD1. From germline, CDR1 is SGHNT and CDR2 YYREEE (reference sequence). This CDR3 is built from 16 residues. J lost 6 bases, V lost 4 bases, and 10 bases had no gene match. CDR3 in DNA: TGTGCCAGCAGCCCGGGGACAGGGGGCTTTCAGGCTGAAGCTTTCTTT. Translating gives CASSPGTGGFQAEAFF.

The CDR3 nucleotides are TGTGCCAGCAGCCGACTAGCTTTCGGTGACGAGCAGTACTTC. It translates to CASSRLAFGDEQYF. This chain links TRBV6-2 or TRBV6-3 with TRBJ2-7, with 7 bases lining up with TRBD2. Unmatched junction bases numbered 10, after V lost 6 bases and J lost 5 bases. CDR1 is MNHEY, CDR2 SVGEGT, per germline. The CDR3 sequence is 14 residues long.

The genes are TRBV5-6 and TRBJ2-1; no reliable D call. Germline assignment: CDR1 SGHDT and CDR2 YYEEEE. This CDR3 is 9 amino acids long. V lost 4 bases, J lost 10 bases, and 3 bases lay in between. CDR3 sequence: CASSPEQFF. The CDR3 DNA reads TGTGCCAGCAGCCCAGAGCAGTTCTTC.